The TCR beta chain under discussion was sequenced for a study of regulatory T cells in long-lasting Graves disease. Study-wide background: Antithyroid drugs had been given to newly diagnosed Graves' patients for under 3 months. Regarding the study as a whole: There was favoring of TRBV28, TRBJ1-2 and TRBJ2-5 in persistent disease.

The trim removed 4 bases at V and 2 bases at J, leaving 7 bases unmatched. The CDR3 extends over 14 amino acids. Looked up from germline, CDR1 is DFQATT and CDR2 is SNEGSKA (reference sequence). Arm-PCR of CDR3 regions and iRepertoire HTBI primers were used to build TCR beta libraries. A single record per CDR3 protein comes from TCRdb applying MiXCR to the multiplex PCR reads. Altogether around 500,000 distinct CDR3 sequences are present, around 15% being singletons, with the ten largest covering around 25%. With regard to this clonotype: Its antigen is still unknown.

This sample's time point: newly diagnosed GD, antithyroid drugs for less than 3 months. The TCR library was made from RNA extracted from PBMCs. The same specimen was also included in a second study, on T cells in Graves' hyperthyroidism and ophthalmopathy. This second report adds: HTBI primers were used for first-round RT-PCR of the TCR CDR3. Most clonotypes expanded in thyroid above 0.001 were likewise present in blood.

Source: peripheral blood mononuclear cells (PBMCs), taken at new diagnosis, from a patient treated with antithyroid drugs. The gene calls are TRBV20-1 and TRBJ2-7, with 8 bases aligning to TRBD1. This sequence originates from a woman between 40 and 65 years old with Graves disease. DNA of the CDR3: TGCAGTGCTACCACGGACAGGGTTGCCTACGAGCAGTACTTC. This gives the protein CSATTDRVAYEQYF.